Listed below are T cell receptor beta chains from one sample, sequenced in a study of blood T cells in healthy people across ages. TCRdb reanalysed the 5' RACE reads using MiXCR and keeps one entry per CDR3 protein. The sample holds about 1.1 million distinct CDR3 sequences, 35% to 40% seen once. Sequencing was carried out using blood. The origin of the receptors is a man younger than 30 in good health. Each CDR3 is given without its conserved first and last residue.

TRBV27	TRBJ1-1	ARRGAF
TRBV20-1	TRBJ2-1	SARDLAGGRNEQF
TRBV6-5	TRBJ2-5	ASSYSLGPQETQY
TRBV12-3/TRBV12-4	TRBJ2-1	ASSLTGLAGNEQF
TRBV7-9	TRBJ1-5	ASSSDRSGQPQH
TRBV6-2/TRBV6-3	TRBJ1-5	ASKGALAGQPQH
TRBV2	TRBJ2-5	ANSQIGLSVETQY
TRBV20-1	NA	SAPTRGQNPDEQY
TRBV7-9	TRBJ1-2	ASSPYYRDLYGYT
TRBV7-8	TRBJ1-1	ASSLRQARSNTEAF
TRBV27	TRBJ2-5	ATLLDQETQY
TRBV2	TRBJ2-3	ASPADPTGTDTQY
TRBV28	TRBJ1-2	ASSPGQYYGYT
TRBV5-1	TRBJ2-3	ASRLAPLVVADTQY
TRBV4-3	TRBJ1-1	ASSRTGSGTEAF
TRBV15	TRBJ2-1	ATSPKVVVDNEQF
TRBV12-3/TRBV12-4	TRBJ2-3	ASSWGGTLTNTQY
TRBV20-1	TRBJ1-2	SARASLNWNYGYT
TRBV7-2	TRBJ1-1	ASSSVGEMNTEAF
TRBV6-6	TRBJ2-1	ASSWTGIGSSYNEQF
TRBV4-1	TRBJ1-5	ASSQDRFQRQNQPQH
TRBV20-1	TRBJ2-1	SARESSRDNEQF
TRBV4-3	TRBJ2-2	ASSQDQTDNTGELF
TRBV14	TRBJ1-1	ASSQVPGVNTEAF
TRBV5-6	TRBJ1-1	ASSSTRALNTEAF
TRBV7-9	TRBJ2-3	ASSFEGQYTDTQY
TRBV2	TRBJ1-2	ASSENTGANYGYT
TRBV29-1	TRBJ2-5	SVETGNPCEQY
TRBV6-2/TRBV6-3	TRBJ2-5	ASREDRQETQY
TRBV20-1	TRBJ1-5	SAREGKSNQPQH
TRBV10-3	TRBJ1-1	AINTGQGMNTEAF
TRBV6-2/TRBV6-3	TRBJ2-1	ASSYQGEQF
TRBV12-3/TRBV12-4	TRBJ2-1	ASSFDGDEQF
TRBV7-9	TRBJ2-7	ASSSQNEQY
TRBV20-1	TRBJ2-2	SARQSVAASGTGELF
TRBV4-3	TRBJ1-2	ASSQGLGEANYGYT
TRBV7-7	TRBJ2-5	ASSLAPLDQETQY
TRBV27	TRBJ2-1	ASSLAPGYGDNEQF
TRBV5-1	TRBJ2-7	ASSLLGQGLSEQY
TRBV12-3/TRBV12-4	TRBJ2-1	ASSPTSGGNEQF
TRBV20-1	TRBJ2-1	SARDPSGGF